A single sample is the source of the 22 T cell receptor beta chains below, sequenced in a study of blood T cell repertoires in COVID-19. Method: immunoSEQ multiplex PCR; TCRdb's copy keeps in-frame clones and lacks some. The repertoire holds about 430,000 clones, with approximately 87% as singletons. Sequencing was carried out using PBMCs or T cells enriched from blood (not recorded which). These receptors were collected from a woman in her 30s with acute COVID-19.

The table lists this clone with a count of one. This chain joins TRBV5-4 and TRBJ2-1; TRBD2 might be the D (5 bases). CDR1 and CDR2 (germline): SGHNT, YYREEE (reference sequence). There are 13 residues in the CDR3. V lost 1 base and J lost 9, with 11 bases in between. The CDR3 reads CASSLFKAVEQFF. In DNA, the CDR3 is TGTGCCAGCAGCTTGTTCAAAGCGGTTGAGCAGTTCTTC.

The chain joins TRBV5-1 to TRBJ1-3; D is perhaps TRBD1 (6 bases). The CDR3 runs to 18 residues. Trimming removed 0 bases from V and 0 bases from J, with 16 bases in between. Germline V gene lookup returns CDR1 SGHRS and CDR2 YFSETQ. CDR3 region: CASSLAWATGSSGNTIYF. Written as DNA, the CDR3 is TGCGCCAGCAGCTTGGCCTGGGCTACAGGGAGCTCTGGAAACACCATATATTTT.

J is TRBJ1-1 and V is TRBV2, with 10 bases aligning to TRBD1. Germline assignment: CDR1 SNHLY and CDR2 FYNNEI. The CDR3 totals 14 residues. V dropped 5 bases and J dropped 3; count of bases not matched to a gene: 3. The CDR3 here is CASSWTGGDTEAFF. CDR3 DNA sequence: TGTGCCAGCAGTTGGACAGGGGGTGACACTGAAGCTTTCTTT.

The table lists this clone with a few counts. This chain joins TRBV14 and TRBJ1-2; D is perhaps TRBD1 (5 bases). V was pared by 2 bases and J by 3 bases, with 16 bases between. Per germline, CDR1 SGHDN and CDR2 FVKESK. The CDR3 totals 16 residues. CDR3 protein: CASSQYRGTADYGYTF. The CDR3 nucleotides read TGTGCCAGCAGCCAATATCGCGGGACGGCTGACTATGGCTACACCTTC.

The J gene is TRBJ1-4, the V gene TRBV13; TRBD1 agrees at 8 bases. The junction had 1 base not matched to a gene; V was cut back by 4 bases and J by 0 bases. Germline assignment: CDR1 PRHDT and CDR2 FYEKMQ (reference sequence). CDR3 length equals 15 residues. The CDR3 DNA reads as TGTGCCAGCAGCTCCAGGGGGCCAACTAATGAAAAACTGTTTTTT. Translated: CASSSRGPTNEKLFF.

The chain carries TRBV12-3 or TRBV12-4 and TRBJ1-1, with 7 bases fitting TRBD1. The CDR3 extends over 11 amino acids. V was clipped by 6 bases and J by 12 bases; unmatched bases: 7. DNA of the CDR3: TGTGCCAGCAGCAGACAGGGACCACCTTTCTTT. The encoded protein is CASSRQGPPFF.

The chain's CDR3 is CASSPSGIQPQHF. The CDR3 DNA sequence: TGTGCCAGCTCACCGTCGGGGATTCAGCCCCAGCATTTT. The V and J genes are TRBV18 and TRBJ1-5; D is undetermined. The germline V gene has CDR1 KGHSH and CDR2 LQKENI. The CDR3 covers 13 residues. Trimming stripped 3 bases from V and 6 bases from J, with 9 bases between. Based on the CDR3 plus reference TRBV18 and TRBJ1-5, the full variable domain is NAGVMQNPRHLVRRRGQEARLRCSPMKGHSHVYWYRQLPEEGLKFMVYLQKENIIDESGMPKERFSAEFPKEGPSILRIQQVVRGDSAAYFCASSPSGIQPQHFGDGTRLSIL.

This clone was seen only a few times. This chain uses TRBV6-2 or TRBV6-3 with TRBJ2-1, with TRBD2 matching over 8 bases. The V gene end was trimmed by 6 bases and the J gene end by 6 bases; junction bases not matched to a gene: 13. This CDR3 region has 16 residues. The germline CDR1 and CDR2 sequences are MNHEY and SVGEGT. The CDR3 region is CASSPANGGASNEQFF. CDR3 in DNA: TGTGCCAGCAGCCCCGCCAACGGGGGGGCAAGCAATGAGCAGTTCTTC.

CDR3 region: CASSIGGARSEAFF. The CDR3 nucleotides are TGTGCCAGTAGTATTGGGGGGGCGCGATCTGAAGCTTTCTTT. The chain couples TRBV19 to TRBJ1-1; the D gene is possibly TRBD1 (6 bases). V was clipped by 3 bases and J by 6 bases, with 14 bases between them. In germline, CDR1 is LNHDA, CDR2 SQIVND (reference sequence). The CDR3 runs to 14 residues.

The CDR3 bases are TGCGCCAGCAGCCTCCTTGGAGGGATGGACACTGAAGCTTTCTTT. Translation gives CASSLLGGMDTEAFF. This chain uses TRBV5-1 with TRBJ1-1, with D hard to call. This CDR3 spans 15 amino acids. Trimming shortened V by 4 bases and J by 3 bases, and 16 bases separated the two germline ends. Germline V gene data show CDR1 as SGHRS and CDR2 as YFSETQ.

The chain is built from TRBV7-3 and TRBJ2-1; the D gene is possibly TRBD2 (5 bases). V was trimmed by 2 bases and J by 8 bases, leaving 16 bases between them. The CDR3 is 15 residues long. In germline, CDR1 is SGHTA, CDR2 FQGTGA. CDR3 sequence: CASSLYRGSGDEQFF. CDR3 nucleotide sequence: TGTGCCAGCAGCTTATATCGGGGAAGTGGGGATGAGCAGTTCTTC.

The rearrangement uses TRBV10-3 and TRBJ1-5, with D possibly TRBD1 on 6 matching bases. V was pared by 4 bases and J by 2 bases, with 9 bases between. CDR1 and CDR2 (germline): ENHRY, SYGVKD. CDR3 length: 14 amino acids. CDR3 region: CAISVGGGNQPQHF. In DNA, the CDR3 is TGTGCCATCAGTGTAGGGGGAGGCAATCAGCCCCAGCATTTT.

V and J are TRBV11-2 and TRBJ1-2, with 8 bases aligning to TRBD1. This CDR3 spans 12 amino acids. V lost 5 bases and J lost 6; bases outside the gene matches: 2. Germline CDR1 is SGHAT and CDR2 is FQNNGV. The CDR3 spells CASSQGANGYTF. The CDR3 DNA reads TGTGCCAGCAGCCAGGGGGCGAATGGCTACACCTTC.

The chain recombines TRBV3-1 (or the pseudogene TRBV3-2) with TRBJ2-3; D is ambiguous. In germline, CDR1 is LGHDT, CDR2 YNNKEL (reference sequence). V was trimmed by 5 bases and J by 7 bases, leaving 10 bases between them. The CDR3 length is 12 residues. This chain's CDR3 is CASSGVRYTQYF. DNA of the CDR3: TGTGCCAGCAGCGGAGTGAGGTATACGCAGTATTTT.

This clone was counted once. This chain links TRBV21-1 with TRBJ2-7; the D segment call TRBD2 is taken from the table without a DNA check. TRBV21-1 is a known pseudogene. The CDR3 extends over 12 amino acids. CDR3 DNA: TGTGCCAGCATACTCCGTTACTACGAGCAGTACTTC. Translation gives CASILRYYEQYF.

This clone was seen once. The gene calls are TRBV11-2 and TRBJ2-1; TRBD2 matches at 7 bases. Germline V lookup: CDR1 SGHAT, CDR2 FQNNGV. V shed 3 bases, J shed 8 bases, and the junction held 7 bases outside the gene matches. The CDR3 is 14 residues long. For the CDR3, the DNA is TGTGCCAGCAGCTTTTGGGGGGGTACGGATGAGCAGTTCTTC. Protein product: CASSFWGGTDEQFF.

CDR3 nucleotide sequence: TGCAGCGTCGAGGACAATGGAGGCTACACCTTC. Protein sequence: CSVEDNGGYTF. V gene TRBV29-1 combines with J gene TRBJ1-2; TRBD1 is a possible D gene (5 bases). In germline, CDR1 is SQVTM, CDR2 ANQGSEA. The CDR3 runs to 11 residues. V lost 6 bases to trimming and J lost 8 bases, with 13 bases between them.

The chain uses TRBV29-1 and TRBJ1-4, with TRBD1 matching over 7 bases. This CDR3 comprises 13 residues. The germline V gene encodes CDR1 SQVTM and CDR2 ANQGSEA. V dropped 4 bases and J dropped 5; count of bases not matched to a gene: 4. CDR3 coding DNA: TGCAGCGTTGGACAGGGCGGCAATGAAAAACTGTTTTTT. Protein product: CSVGQGGNEKLFF.

The chain joins TRBV27 to TRBJ1-2, with unresolved D. Trimming pared 3 bases from V and 0 bases from J, leaving 11 bases between. The CDR3 contains 15 residues. Germline CDR1 reads MNHEY; CDR2 reads SMNVEV (reference sequence). The CDR3, as DNA: TGTGCCAGCAGTTTTCGAGGTCTCACTAACTATGGCTACACCTTC. Residues: CASSFRGLTNYGYTF.

The V and J genes are TRBV4-1 and TRBJ2-2; 9 bases map to TRBD1. V was pared by 6 bases and J by 4 bases, with 9 bases of the junction left unmatched. Germline V gene sequence: CDR1 MGHRA, CDR2 YSYEKL. CDR3 length equals 16 residues. Written as DNA, the CDR3 is TGCGCCAGCAGACCACCGGGACAGGGTGTCACCGGGGAGCTGTTTTTT. This encodes CASRPPGQGVTGELFF.

The chain employs TRBV12-3 or TRBV12-4 and TRBJ1-1; no firm D call. The CDR3 has 12 residues. Trimming removed 7 bases from V and 6 bases from J, with 12 bases in between. As DNA, the CDR3 is TGTGCCAGCATTAACGAGATGCCTGAAGCTTTCTTT. Its translation is CASINEMPEAFF.

The chain carries TRBV7-3 and TRBJ1-1; tentatively, D is TRBD1 (6 bases). Trimming removed 7 bases at V and 2 bases at J, with 11 bases between. Germline loops: CDR1 SGHTA, CDR2 FQGTGA. The CDR3 sequence is 13 residues long. CDR3 nucleotide sequence: TGTGCCAGCAAACAGGGCAGAAACACTGAAGCTTTCTTT. Protein: CASKQGRNTEAFF.